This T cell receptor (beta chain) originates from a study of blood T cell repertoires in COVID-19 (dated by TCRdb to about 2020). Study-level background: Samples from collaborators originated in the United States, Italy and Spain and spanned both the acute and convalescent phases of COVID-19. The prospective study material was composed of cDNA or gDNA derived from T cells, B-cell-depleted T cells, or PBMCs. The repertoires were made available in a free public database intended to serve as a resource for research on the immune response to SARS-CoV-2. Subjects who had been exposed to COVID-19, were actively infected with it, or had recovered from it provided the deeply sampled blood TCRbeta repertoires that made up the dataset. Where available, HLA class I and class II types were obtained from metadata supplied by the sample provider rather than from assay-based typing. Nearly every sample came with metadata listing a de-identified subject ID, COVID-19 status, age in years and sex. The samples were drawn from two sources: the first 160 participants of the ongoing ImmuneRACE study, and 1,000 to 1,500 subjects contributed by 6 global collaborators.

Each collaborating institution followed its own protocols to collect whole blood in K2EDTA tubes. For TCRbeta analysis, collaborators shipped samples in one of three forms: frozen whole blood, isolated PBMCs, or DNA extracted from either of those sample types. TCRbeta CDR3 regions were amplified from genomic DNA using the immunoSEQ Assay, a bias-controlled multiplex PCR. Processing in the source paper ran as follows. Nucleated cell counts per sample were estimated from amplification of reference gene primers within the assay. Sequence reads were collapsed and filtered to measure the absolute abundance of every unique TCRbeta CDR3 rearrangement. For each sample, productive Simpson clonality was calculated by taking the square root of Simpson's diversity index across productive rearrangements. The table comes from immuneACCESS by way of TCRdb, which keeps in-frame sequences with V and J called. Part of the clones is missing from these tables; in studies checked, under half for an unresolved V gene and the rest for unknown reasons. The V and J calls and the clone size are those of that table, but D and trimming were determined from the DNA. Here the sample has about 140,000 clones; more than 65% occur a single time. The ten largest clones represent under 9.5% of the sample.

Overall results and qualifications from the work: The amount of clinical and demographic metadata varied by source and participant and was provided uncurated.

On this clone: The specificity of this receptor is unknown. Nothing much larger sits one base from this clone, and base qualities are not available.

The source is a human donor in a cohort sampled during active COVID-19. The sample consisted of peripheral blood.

The CDR3 in this case is CSVKAPGLALNEQFF. Read as DNA, the sequence is TGCAGCGTGAAAGCGCCGGGACTAGCGCTCAATGAGCAGTTCTTC. The V and J genes are TRBV29-1 and TRBJ2-1, with 10 junctional bases fitting TRBD2. V trim: 6 bases; J trim: 6 bases; unmatched bases: 11. The CDR3 has 15 amino acids, counting the end cysteine and phenylalanine. Of all the DNA, just the CDR3 is kept, 45 bases in frame from base 1. For CDR1 and CDR2, the germline V gene lists SQVTM and ANQGSEA.